This T cell receptor beta chain was recorded in a study of shared clonotypes between healthy human individuals. From germline, CDR1 is MGHRA and CDR2 YSYEKL. There are 18 residues in the CDR3. V dropped 2 bases and J dropped 0 bases, with 17 bases sitting between them. Naive CD8 cells were CD45RO-negative, positively selected for CCR7, excluding terminally differentiated effector memory CD45RA+ cells. For each subset, genomic DNA was distributed in equal portions over several immunoSEQ plates. Libraries were prepared by immunoSEQ multiplex PCR; TCRdb keeps only in-frame clonotypes and omits some of them. The table records some 2 million clones, less than 95% of them present only once.

V usage is TRBV4-1 and J usage is TRBJ1-5, with D unresolved. Sequenced material: naive CD8+ T cells sorted from blood. This receptor was identified in a man aged 18-30 years in good health. The CDR3 sequence: CASSQSPRQRYSNQPQHF. The CDR3 DNA reads TGCGCCAGCAGCCAAAGCCCTAGGCAGCGTTATAGCAATCAGCCCCAGCATTTT.